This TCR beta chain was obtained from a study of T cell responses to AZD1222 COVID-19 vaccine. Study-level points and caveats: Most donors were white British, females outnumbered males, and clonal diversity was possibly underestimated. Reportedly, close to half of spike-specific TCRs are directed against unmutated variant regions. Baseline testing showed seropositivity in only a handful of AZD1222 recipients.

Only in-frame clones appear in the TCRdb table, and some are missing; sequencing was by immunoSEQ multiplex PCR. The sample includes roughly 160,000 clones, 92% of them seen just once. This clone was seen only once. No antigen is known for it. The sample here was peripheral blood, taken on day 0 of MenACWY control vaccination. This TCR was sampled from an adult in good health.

The chain's CDR3 is CATSVGGGPDTQYF. The CDR3 nucleotides are TGTGCCACCAGTGTAGGGGGAGGGCCAGATACGCAGTATTTT. The rearrangement links TRBV24-1 to TRBJ2-3; perhaps TRBD2 as D (7 bases). Germline CDR1 and CDR2: KGHDR and SFDVKD. Trimming cost V 5 bases and J 4 bases, with 12 bases left between them. The CDR3 length is 14 residues.